These 19 T cell receptor beta chains came from one sample sequenced in a study of blood T cell repertoires in COVID-19. This table comes from immunoSEQ multiplex PCR, and its TCRdb copy is limited to in-frame clones, with some not included. The sample yields about 280,000 clones, 85% to 90% seen once. Sequenced material: PBMCs or T cells enriched from blood (not recorded which). The source of these receptors is a woman in her late teens or twenties with acute COVID-19.

The V call is TRBV14, the J call TRBJ1-5; D remains ambiguous. Trimming pared 3 bases from V and 3 bases from J, leaving 6 bases between. The CDR3 loop spans 13 amino acids. Germline CDR1 and CDR2: SGHDN and FVKESK. CDR3 sequence (DNA): TGTGCCAGCAGCCAGAGGGACAATCAGCCCCAGCATTTT. Residues: CASSQRDNQPQHF.

The chain uses TRBV5-4 and TRBJ2-1; TRBD2 matches at 10 bases. This CDR3 region has 16 residues. Germline assignment: CDR1 SGHNT and CDR2 YYREEE (reference sequence). The ends lost 4 bases at V and 2 bases at J; junction bases unmatched: 6. For the CDR3, the DNA is TGTGCCAGCAGCCTCCTAGCGGGGGCGGCCTACAATGAGCAGTTCTTC. As protein: CASSLLAGAAYNEQFF.

This clone was picked up many times. Written as DNA, the CDR3 is TGTGCCAGCAGTTTATACAGGGTTTCACCCCTCCACTTT. Its translation is CASSLYRVSPLHF. The J gene is TRBJ1-6, the V gene TRBV27, with a tentative D call TRBD1 (6 bases). Deletions cut 1 base from V and 9 bases from J, with 7 bases between. Germline V gives CDR1 MNHEY, CDR2 SMNVEV (reference sequence). The CDR3 covers 13 residues.

V gene TRBV6-5 combines with J gene TRBJ2-5; TRBD1 is a possible D gene (6 bases). The length of the CDR3 is 13 residues. V lost 5 bases and J lost 5, with 12 bases in between. CDR1 and CDR2 from the germline V gene are MNHEY and SVGAGI. Written as DNA, the CDR3 is TGTGCCAGCAGTCCCAGGGGTGGGGAGACCCAGTACTTC. Its translation: CASSPRGGETQYF.

J is TRBJ2-7 and V is TRBV19, with 9 nucleotides matching TRBD2. Germline-derived CDR1 and CDR2 are LNHDA and SQIVND (reference sequence). The CDR3 runs 15 residues. V was clipped by 5 bases and J by 4 bases; unmatched bases: 9. DNA of the CDR3: TGTGCCAGTAGTCGGAAAGCGGGAGGAGAATACGAGCAGTACTTC. Translating it yields CASSRKAGGEYEQYF.

The gene calls are TRBV14 and TRBJ1-1, with TRBD1 matching over 8 bases. With V trimmed by 4 bases and J by 4 bases, 8 bases remained unmatched. The germline V gene encodes CDR1 SGHDN and CDR2 FVKESK. The CDR3 loop spans 15 amino acids. The CDR3 coding sequence is TGTGCCAGCAGCCGCACGGGACAGGTTGGCACTGAAGCTTTCTTT. Translating gives CASSRTGQVGTEAFF.

This chain connects TRBV29-1 to TRBJ2-7; D is perhaps TRBD2 (5 bases). Trimming pared 0 bases from V and 9 bases from J, leaving 9 bases between. The CDR3 runs to 11 residues. The V gene's germline CDR1 is SQVTM and CDR2 ANQGSEA. CDR3 residues: CSVEESGVQYF. The CDR3 bases are TGCAGCGTTGAAGAGTCCGGGGTGCAGTACTTC.

The V gene is TRBV7-9, the J gene TRBJ2-7, with TRBD2 matching over 8 bases. With V trimmed by 3 bases and J by 4 bases, 8 bases remained unmatched. The CDR3 sequence is 15 residues long. Germline loops: CDR1 SEHNR, CDR2 FQNEAQ (reference sequence). The CDR3 DNA is TGTGCCAGCAGCTTGGGTGGGGGACTAGGTTACGAGCAGTACTTC. Protein product: CASSLGGGLGYEQYF. Together with reference TRBV7-9 and TRBJ2-7, the CDR3 gives the full variable domain: DTGVSQNPRHKITKRGQNVTFRCDPISEHNRLYWYRQTLGQGPEFLTYFQNEAQLEKSRLLSDRFSAERPKGSFSTLEIQRTEQGDSAMYLCASSLGGGLGYEQYFGPGTRLTVT.

This sequence joins TRBV18 and TRBJ2-1; 9 bases agree with TRBD2. With V trimmed by 6 bases and J by 3 bases, 6 bases remained unmatched. CDR1 is KGHSH, CDR2 LQKENI, per germline. The CDR3 loop spans 15 amino acids. The DNA of the CDR3 is TGTGCCAGCTCCCCTAGCGGGACACACTACAATGAGCAGTTCTTC. This translates into CASSPSGTHYNEQFF.

The chain combines TRBV7-2 with TRBJ2-1; D not certain. Trimming left V 5 bases short and J 9 bases short, with 11 bases between. Looked up from germline, CDR1 is SGHTA and CDR2 is FQGNSA. The CDR3 loop spans 12 amino acids. DNA of the CDR3: TGTGCCAGCAGCCCCCCGGGTACTGAGCAGTTCTTC. Its translation is CASSPPGTEQFF.

The CDR3 bases are TGTGCCAGCAGCACAAACAGGGTTGCTGGAAACACCATATATTTT. Amino acid sequence: CASSTNRVAGNTIYF. J is TRBJ1-3 and V is TRBV21-1; the table names TRBD1, a call not compared with the DNA. TRBV21-1 is labeled a pseudogene. The CDR3 has 15 amino acids.

This chain uses TRBV7-2 with TRBJ1-5, with 11 bases lining up with TRBD1. The CDR3 has 15 residues. With V trimmed by 3 bases and J by 4 bases, 2 bases remained unmatched. CDR1 and CDR2 from the germline V gene are SGHTA and FQGNSA. CDR3 region: CASSFGQGANQPQHF. The CDR3 DNA reads as TGTGCCAGCAGCTTCGGACAGGGGGCAAATCAGCCCCAGCATTTT.

The chain has TRBV11-2 and TRBJ1-6; possible D gene TRBD1, 6 bases. The V end lost 1 base, the J end lost 9 bases, and 16 bases lay between the germline ends. Germline CDR1 reads SGHAT; CDR2 reads FQNNGV. The length of the CDR3 is 16 residues. The CDR3 loop is CASSLGRGQRPSPLHF. CDR3 nucleotide sequence: TGTGCCAGCAGCTTAGGACGAGGACAGAGGCCTTCACCCCTCCACTTT. The whole variable domain, filled in from reference TRBV11-2 and TRBJ1-6, reads EAGVAQSPRYKIIEKRQSVAFWCNPISGHATLYWYQQILGQGPKLLIQFQNNGVVDDSQLPKDRFSAERLKGVDSTLKIQPAKLEDSAVYLCASSLGRGQRPSPLHFGNGTRLTVT.

The chain joins TRBV3-1 (or the pseudogene TRBV3-2) to TRBJ1-1; weak D call: TRBD1 (6 bases). Deletions cut 2 bases from V and 1 base from J, with 14 bases between. Germline V CDR1 and CDR2: LGHDT, YNNKEL (reference sequence). This CDR3 is 16 amino acids long. The CDR3 DNA reads TGTGCCAGCAGCCAAATTGGGGGCCGCCAGAACACTGAAGCTTTCTTT. Residues: CASSQIGGRQNTEAFF.

J is TRBJ1-2 and V is TRBV21-1. TRBV21-1 is annotated as a pseudogene. CDR3 length: 9 amino acids. CDR3 sequence (DNA): TGTGCCAGCAGTCGGGGCTACACCTTC. Protein sequence: CASSRGYTF.

The chain recombines TRBV9 with TRBJ2-1; 11 bases are a match to TRBD2. Trimming took 4 bases from V and 6 from J; bases not matched to a gene: 12. The CDR3 is 17 amino acids. Germline V gene data show CDR1 as SGDLS and CDR2 as YYNGEE. The CDR3 coding sequence is TGTGCCAGCAGCCCAGCCCCCACTAGCGGGAGTCTCAATGAGCAGTTCTTC. Protein product: CASSPAPTSGSLNEQFF.

The chain has TRBV11-2 and TRBJ2-2, with D possibly being TRBD1 (5 bases). Germline V gene sequence: CDR1 SGHAT, CDR2 FQNNGV. The CDR3 loop spans 15 amino acids. Deletions cut 5 bases from V and 3 bases from J, with 13 bases between. The CDR3 DNA reads as TGTGCCAGCAGCCAGAGGCTAGGGGACACCGGGGAGCTGTTTTTT. This gives the protein CASSQRLGDTGELFF.

The CDR3 spells CASSLYNEQFF. For the CDR3, the DNA is TGTGCCAGCAGCCTGTACAATGAGCAGTTCTTC. V usage is TRBV5-4 and J usage is TRBJ2-1; D is unclear. Germline V CDR1 and CDR2: SGHNT, YYREEE (reference sequence). Trimming stripped 4 bases from V and 4 bases from J, with 3 bases between. The CDR3 spans 11 residues.

This chain joins TRBV4-2 and TRBJ1-5; D is perhaps TRBD1 (6 bases). The V gene lost 3 bases and the J gene lost 3 bases, with 9 bases spanning the gap. This CDR3 has 14 amino acids. Germline assignment: CDR1 LGHNA and CDR2 YNFKEQ. DNA of the CDR3: TGTGCCAGCAGCCATTGGACAGACAATCAGCCCCAGCATTTT. Protein sequence: CASSHWTDNQPQHF.